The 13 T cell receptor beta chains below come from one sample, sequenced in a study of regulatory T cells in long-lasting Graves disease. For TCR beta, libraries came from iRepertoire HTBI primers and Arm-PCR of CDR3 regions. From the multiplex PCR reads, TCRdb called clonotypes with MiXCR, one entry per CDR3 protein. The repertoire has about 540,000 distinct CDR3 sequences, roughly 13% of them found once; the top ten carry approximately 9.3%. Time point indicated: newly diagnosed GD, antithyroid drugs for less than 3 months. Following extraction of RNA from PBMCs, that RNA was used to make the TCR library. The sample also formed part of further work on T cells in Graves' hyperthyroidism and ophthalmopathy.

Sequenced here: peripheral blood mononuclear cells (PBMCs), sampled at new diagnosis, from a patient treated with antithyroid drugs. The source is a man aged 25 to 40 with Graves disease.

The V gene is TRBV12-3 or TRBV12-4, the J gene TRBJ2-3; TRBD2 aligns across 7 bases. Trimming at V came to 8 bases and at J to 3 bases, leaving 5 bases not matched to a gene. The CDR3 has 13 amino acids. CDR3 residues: CASGGVGTDTQYF. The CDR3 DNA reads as TGTGCCAGCGGGGGGGTTGGGACAGATACGCAGTATTTT.

The CDR3 nucleotides are TGTGCCAGCAGTTACTCGAGGATGACGGGGAGCACTGAAGCTTTCTTT. Translated, it gives CASSYSRMTGSTEAFF. The J gene is TRBJ1-1, the V gene TRBV6-5; no clear D gene. There are 16 residues in the CDR3. Germline CDR1 is MNHEY and CDR2 is SVGAGI. V was clipped by 0 bases and J by 4 bases, with 15 bases between them.

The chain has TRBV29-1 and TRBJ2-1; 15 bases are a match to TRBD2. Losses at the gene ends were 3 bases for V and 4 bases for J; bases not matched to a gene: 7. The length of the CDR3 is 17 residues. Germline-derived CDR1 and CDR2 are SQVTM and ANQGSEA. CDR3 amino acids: CSVDVGLAGGGYNEQFF. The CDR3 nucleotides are TGCAGCGTTGATGTTGGACTAGCGGGAGGGGGGTACAATGAGCAGTTCTTC.

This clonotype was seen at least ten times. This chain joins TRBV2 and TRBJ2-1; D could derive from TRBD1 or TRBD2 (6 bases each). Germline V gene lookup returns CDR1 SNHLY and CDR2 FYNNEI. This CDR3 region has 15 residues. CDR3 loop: CVLDSGARGTNEQFF. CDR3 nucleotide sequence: TGTGTCCTAGATTCGGGGGCCAGGGGCACCAATGAGCAGTTCTTC. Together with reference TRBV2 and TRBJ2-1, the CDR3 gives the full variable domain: EPEVTQTPSHQVTQMGQEVILRCVPISNHLYFYWYRQILGQKVEFLVSFYNNEISEKSEIFDDQFSVERPDGSNFTLKIRSTKLEDSAMYFCVLDSGARGTNEQFFGPGTRLTVL.

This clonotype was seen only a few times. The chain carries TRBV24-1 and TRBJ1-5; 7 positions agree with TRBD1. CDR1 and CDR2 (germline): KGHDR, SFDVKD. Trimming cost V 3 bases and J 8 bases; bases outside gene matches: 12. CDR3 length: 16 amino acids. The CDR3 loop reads CATSDARDSQGKPQHF. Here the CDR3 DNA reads TGTGCCACCAGTGATGCCCGGGACAGCCAGGGTAAGCCCCAGCATTTT.

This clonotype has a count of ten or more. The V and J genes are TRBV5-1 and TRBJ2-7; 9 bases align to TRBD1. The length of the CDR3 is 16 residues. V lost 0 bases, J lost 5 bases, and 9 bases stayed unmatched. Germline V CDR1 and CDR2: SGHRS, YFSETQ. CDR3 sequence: CASSLEQGARSDEQYF. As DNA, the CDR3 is TGCGCCAGCAGCTTGGAACAGGGGGCAAGGTCCGACGAGCAGTACTTC.

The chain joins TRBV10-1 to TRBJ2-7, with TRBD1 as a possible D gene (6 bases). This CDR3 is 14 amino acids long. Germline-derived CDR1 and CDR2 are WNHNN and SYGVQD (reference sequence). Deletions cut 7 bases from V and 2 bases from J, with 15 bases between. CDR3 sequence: CASTTGTPPYEQYF. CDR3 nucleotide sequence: TGCGCCAGCACCACCGGGACACCTCCCTACGAGCAGTACTTC.

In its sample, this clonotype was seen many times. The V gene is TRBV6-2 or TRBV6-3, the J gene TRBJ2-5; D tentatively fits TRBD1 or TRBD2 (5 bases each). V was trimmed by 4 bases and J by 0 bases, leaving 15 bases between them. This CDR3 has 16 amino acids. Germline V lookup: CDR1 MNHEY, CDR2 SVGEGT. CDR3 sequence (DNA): TGTGCCAGCAGTTCGCCCTCAGGGACGTACCAAGAGACCCAGTACTTC. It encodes CASSSPSGTYQETQYF.

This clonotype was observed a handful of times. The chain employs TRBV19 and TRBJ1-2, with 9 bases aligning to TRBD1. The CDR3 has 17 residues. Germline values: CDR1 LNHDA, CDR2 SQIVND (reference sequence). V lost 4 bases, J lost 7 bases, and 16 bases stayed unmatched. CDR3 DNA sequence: TGTGCCAGTAGTAACACTTCCCGGACAGGGGTGCTCTCTGGCTACACCTTC. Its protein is CASSNTSRTGVLSGYTF.

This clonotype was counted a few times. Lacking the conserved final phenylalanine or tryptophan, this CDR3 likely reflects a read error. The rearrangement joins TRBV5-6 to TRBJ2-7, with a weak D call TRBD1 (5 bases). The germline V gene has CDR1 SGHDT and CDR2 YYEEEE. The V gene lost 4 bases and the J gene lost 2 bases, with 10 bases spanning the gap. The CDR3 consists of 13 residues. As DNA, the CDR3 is TGTGCCAGCAGCCGGCAGGGTACCTACGAGCAGTACTCC. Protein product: CASSRQGTYEQYS.

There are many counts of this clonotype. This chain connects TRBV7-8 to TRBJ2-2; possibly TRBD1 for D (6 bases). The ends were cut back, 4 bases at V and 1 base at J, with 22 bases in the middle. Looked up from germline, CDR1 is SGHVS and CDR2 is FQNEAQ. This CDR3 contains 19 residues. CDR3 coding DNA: TGTGCCAGCAGCTCCCCACAGGGTCTGCGGCATCGGAACACCGGGGAGCTGTTTTTT. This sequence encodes CASSSPQGLRHRNTGELFF.

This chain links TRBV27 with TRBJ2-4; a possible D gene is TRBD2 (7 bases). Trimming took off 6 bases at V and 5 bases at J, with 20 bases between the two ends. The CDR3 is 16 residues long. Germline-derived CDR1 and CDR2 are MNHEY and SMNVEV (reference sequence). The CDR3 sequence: CASSRGGASDQNIQYF. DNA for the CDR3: TGTGCCAGCAGCCGAGGGGGGGCCTCCGATCAAAACATTCAGTACTTC.

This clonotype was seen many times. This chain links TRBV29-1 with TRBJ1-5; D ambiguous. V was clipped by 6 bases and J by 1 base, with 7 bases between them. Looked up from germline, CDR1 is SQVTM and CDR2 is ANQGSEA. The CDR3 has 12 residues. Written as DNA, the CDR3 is TGCAGCGTGGAGACAAGCAATCAGCCCCAGCATTTT. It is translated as CSVETSNQPQHF.